The rows below give T cell receptor beta chains drawn from one sample of a study of T cells in Graves' hyperthyroidism and ophthalmopathy. TCRdb fed the multiplex PCR reads into MiXCR, producing one record per CDR3 protein. Of some 510,000 distinct CDR3 sequences detected, around 46% appear once; the ten largest clones hold 8.2%. The sample taken for sequencing was peripheral blood or thyroid tissue (not recorded which). These receptors originate from a woman aged 18 to 35 with Graves' hyperthyroidism. Both conserved end residues are part of each CDR3. Fields, in order: CDR3 length, V gene, clone size, J gene, D gene, CDR3 protein, CDR3 DNA. D genes are given only for firm matches. Expanded clones get a size class; other rows say once, few or many, or leave the size out.

CDR3 length: 14
V gene: TRBV2
clone size: -
J gene: TRBJ2-5
D gene: TRBD2
CDR3 protein: CASSYSGSEETQYF
CDR3 DNA: TGTGCCAGCAGTTATAGCGGGAGTGAAGAGACCCAGTACTTC

CDR3 length: 14
V gene: TRBV5-1
clone size: -
J gene: TRBJ1-4
D gene: -
CDR3 protein: CASSPHRTNEKLLF
CDR3 DNA: TGTGCCAGCAGCCCCCACAGAACTAATGAAAAACTGCTTTTT

CDR3 length: 14
V gene: TRBV5-1
clone size: -
J gene: TRBJ1-5
D gene: -
CDR3 protein: CVSSLSWGRQPQHF
CDR3 DNA: TGCGTCAGCAGTCTGTCGTGGGGGCGTCAGCCCCAGCATTTT

CDR3 length: 17
V gene: TRBV7-9
clone size: -
J gene: TRBJ1-5
D gene: TRBD1
CDR3 protein: CASSFTGATGLNQPQHF
CDR3 DNA: TGTGCCAGCAGCTTTACCGGGGCGACAGGGCTCAATCAGCCCCAGCATTTT

CDR3 length: 13
V gene: TRBV7-9
clone size: -
J gene: TRBJ1-1
D gene: -
CDR3 protein: CASSLVGSSGAFF
CDR3 DNA: TGTGCCAGCAGCTTGGTTGGTTCGAGTGGAGCTTTCTTT

CDR3 length: 13
V gene: TRBV20-1
clone size: -
J gene: TRBJ2-7
D gene: -
CDR3 protein: CSARGTGYHEQYF
CDR3 DNA: TGCAGTGCTAGAGGAACAGGATACCACGAGCAGTACTTC

CDR3 length: 14
V gene: TRBV12-3/TRBV12-4
clone size: few
J gene: TRBJ2-7
D gene: -
CDR3 protein: CASSYSGASYEQYF
CDR3 DNA: TGTGCCAGCAGTTACTCGGGAGCCTCCTACGAGCAGTACTTC

CDR3 length: 15
V gene: TRBV15
clone size: -
J gene: TRBJ1-3
D gene: TRBD1
CDR3 protein: CATSTLAGQGNTRYF
CDR3 DNA: TGTGCCACCAGCACCCTAGCGGGACAGGGAAACACCAGATATTTT

CDR3 length: 15
V gene: TRBV5-1
clone size: -
J gene: TRBJ2-5
D gene: -
CDR3 protein: CASSSDGQASETQYF
CDR3 DNA: TGCGCCAGCAGCTCTGATGGACAAGCCTCCGAGACCCAGTACTTC

CDR3 length: 14
V gene: TRBV12-3/TRBV12-4
clone size: -
J gene: TRBJ1-2
D gene: -
CDR3 protein: CASSYQAGTYGYTF
CDR3 DNA: TGTGCCAGCAGTTACCAGGCAGGCACCTATGGCTACACCTTC

CDR3 length: 13
V gene: TRBV29-1
clone size: many
J gene: TRBJ2-7
D gene: -
CDR3 protein: CSGAFKSSYEQYF
CDR3 DNA: TGCAGCGGCGCATTCAAGAGCTCCTACGAGCAGTACTTC

CDR3 length: 11
V gene: TRBV20-1
clone size: -
J gene: TRBJ1-1
D gene: -
CDR3 protein: CSERHRSEAFF
CDR3 DNA: TGCAGTGAGCGCCATCGGTCCGAAGCTTTCTTT

CDR3 length: 13
V gene: TRBV29-1
clone size: -
J gene: TRBJ1-2
D gene: -
CDR3 protein: CSVRTEPYHGYTF
CDR3 DNA: TGCAGCGTTAGGACAGAACCCTACCATGGCTACACCTTC

CDR3 length: 17
V gene: TRBV5-1
clone size: -
J gene: TRBJ2-5
D gene: -
CDR3 protein: CASSLDGRGAGQETQYF
CDR3 DNA: TGCGCCAGCAGCTTGGACGGCAGGGGGGCTGGTCAAGAGACCCAGTACTTC

CDR3 length: 15
V gene: TRBV9
clone size: -
J gene: TRBJ1-2
D gene: -
CDR3 protein: CASSVVETGYYGYTF
CDR3 DNA: TGTGCCAGCAGCGTAGTCGAGACAGGATACTATGGCTACACCTTC

CDR3 length: 13
V gene: TRBV9
clone size: few
J gene: TRBJ1-1
D gene: TRBD1
CDR3 protein: CASSGGQLTEAFF
CDR3 DNA: TGTGCCAGCAGCGGGGGACAGTTGACTGAAGCTTTCTTT

CDR3 length: 17
V gene: TRBV7-9
clone size: many
J gene: TRBJ1-5
D gene: -
CDR3 protein: CASSLDEGWGNGQPQHF
CDR3 DNA: TGTGCCAGCAGCTTAGATGAGGGTTGGGGGAATGGCCAGCCCCAGCATTTT

CDR3 length: 17
V gene: TRBV2
clone size: -
J gene: TRBJ1-1
D gene: TRBD1
CDR3 protein: CASSYGAWTGETTEAFF
CDR3 DNA: TGTGCCAGCAGTTACGGGGCCTGGACAGGGGAGACCACTGAAGCTTTCTTT

CDR3 length: 14
V gene: TRBV5-1
clone size: few
J gene: TRBJ2-7
D gene: TRBD1
CDR3 protein: CASSGQGTAYEQYF
CDR3 DNA: TGCGCCAGCAGTGGACAGGGCACAGCCTACGAGCAGTACTTC

CDR3 length: 16
V gene: TRBV7-2
clone size: -
J gene: TRBJ1-5
D gene: -
CDR3 protein: CATSPWMENSNQPQHF
CDR3 DNA: TGTGCCACCAGCCCATGGATGGAAAATAGCAATCAGCCCCAGCATTTT

CDR3 length: 11
V gene: TRBV10-3
clone size: -
J gene: TRBJ2-2
D gene: -
CDR3 protein: CAISRTGELFF
CDR3 DNA: TGTGCCATCAGCAGGACAGGGGAGCTGTTTTTT

CDR3 length: 12
V gene: TRBV7-9
clone size: many
J gene: TRBJ1-6
D gene: -
CDR3 protein: CASSLSGAPLHF
CDR3 DNA: TGTGCCAGCAGCCTATCCGGGGCACCCCTCCACTTT

CDR3 length: 16
V gene: TRBV9
clone size: -
J gene: TRBJ1-6
D gene: TRBD1
CDR3 protein: CASSQDGAGGVSPLHF
CDR3 DNA: TGTGCCAGCAGCCAAGACGGTGCAGGGGGCGTTTCACCCCTCCACTTT

CDR3 length: 16
V gene: TRBV25-1
clone size: -
J gene: TRBJ2-7
D gene: -
CDR3 protein: CASSELQGGSSYEQYF
CDR3 DNA: TGTGCCAGCAGTGAATTGCAGGGCGGCAGCTCCTACGAGCAGTACTTC

CDR3 length: 15
V gene: TRBV6-5
clone size: -
J gene: TRBJ1-2
D gene: TRBD1
CDR3 protein: CASSRTGLEDYGYTF
CDR3 DNA: TGTGCCAGCAGTCGGACAGGGCTCGAGGACTATGGCTACACCTTC

CDR3 length: 14
V gene: TRBV9
clone size: -
J gene: TRBJ1-4
D gene: -
CDR3 protein: CASSPGGPREKLFF
CDR3 DNA: TGTGCCAGCAGCCCCGGGGGGCCCAGGGAAAAACTGTTTTTT

CDR3 length: 17
V gene: TRBV9
clone size: -
J gene: TRBJ2-5
D gene: -
CDR3 protein: CASSVEGQGWGQETQYF
CDR3 DNA: TGTGCCAGCAGCGTAGAGGGGCAGGGCTGGGGCCAAGAGACCCAGTACTTC

CDR3 length: 13
V gene: TRBV9
clone size: -
J gene: TRBJ1-3
D gene: -
CDR3 protein: CASSVSTGNTIYF
CDR3 DNA: TGTGCCAGCAGCGTATCAACTGGAAACACCATATATTTT

CDR3 length: 13
V gene: TRBV9
clone size: many
J gene: TRBJ2-5
D gene: -
CDR3 protein: CASSVGVSETQYF
CDR3 DNA: TGTGCCAGCAGCGTAGGAGTAAGTGAGACCCAGTACTTC

CDR3 length: 17
V gene: TRBV24-1
clone size: -
J gene: TRBJ2-7
D gene: TRBD1
CDR3 protein: CATSDAPTGSGSYEQYF
CDR3 DNA: TGTGCCACCAGTGATGCCCCGACAGGGAGCGGATCCTACGAGCAGTACTTC

CDR3 length: 14
V gene: TRBV19
clone size: -
J gene: TRBJ2-2
D gene: TRBD2
CDR3 protein: CASSIQREVGELFF
CDR3 DNA: TGTGCCAGTAGTATCCAGCGGGAGGTCGGGGAGCTGTTTTTT

CDR3 length: 12
V gene: TRBV2
clone size: -
J gene: TRBJ1-6
D gene: -
CDR3 protein: CASLPRGPDLHF
CDR3 DNA: TGTGCCAGCCTCCCCAGGGGTCCAGACCTCCACTTT

CDR3 length: 13
V gene: TRBV20-1
clone size: -
J gene: TRBJ2-7
D gene: TRBD2
CDR3 protein: CSARGTSGYEQCF
CDR3 DNA: TGCAGTGCTAGAGGGACTAGCGGCTACGAGCAGTGCTTC

CDR3 length: 13
V gene: TRBV7-9
clone size: -
J gene: TRBJ2-7
D gene: -
CDR3 protein: CASSWASLREQYF
CDR3 DNA: TGTGCCAGCAGCTGGGCTTCTCTGAGGGAGCAGTACTTC

CDR3 length: 13
V gene: TRBV28
clone size: -
J gene: TRBJ2-7
D gene: -
CDR3 protein: CASNQWLSYEQYF
CDR3 DNA: TGTGCCAGCAATCAGTGGCTCTCCTACGAGCAGTACTTC

CDR3 length: 16
V gene: TRBV5-1
clone size: -
J gene: TRBJ1-3
D gene: TRBD1
CDR3 protein: CASSLTGTGGGNTIYF
CDR3 DNA: TGCGCCAGCAGCCTCACCGGGACAGGGGGTGGAAACACCATATATTTT

CDR3 length: 14
V gene: TRBV2
clone size: -
J gene: TRBJ2-7
D gene: -
CDR3 protein: CASSEGDGYYEQYF
CDR3 DNA: TGTGCCAGCAGTGAAGGGGACGGCTACTACGAGCAGTACTTC

CDR3 length: 15
V gene: TRBV12-3/TRBV12-4
clone size: -
J gene: TRBJ1-3
D gene: -
CDR3 protein: CASSSRVGSGNTIYF
CDR3 DNA: TGTGCCAGCAGTTCCCGGGTAGGGTCTGGAAACACCATATATTTT

CDR3 length: 11
V gene: TRBV29-1
clone size: -
J gene: TRBJ1-1
D gene: TRBD1
CDR3 protein: CSVTGGRLTFF
CDR3 DNA: TGCAGCGTTACAGGGGGCAGGTTAACTTTCTTT

CDR3 length: 14
V gene: TRBV9
clone size: -
J gene: TRBJ2-7
D gene: -
CDR3 protein: CASTKGGFSYEQYF
CDR3 DNA: TGTGCCAGTACTAAAGGAGGTTTCTCCTACGAGCAGTACTTC

CDR3 length: 15
V gene: TRBV2
clone size: -
J gene: TRBJ1-2
D gene: -
CDR3 protein: CANSLVYRGSYGYTF
CDR3 DNA: TGTGCCAACAGTTTAGTTTATCGGGGATCCTATGGCTACACCTTC

CDR3 length: 12
V gene: TRBV12-3/TRBV12-4
clone size: -
J gene: TRBJ1-1
D gene: TRBD1
CDR3 protein: CASGDRETEAFF
CDR3 DNA: TGTGCCAGCGGGGACAGGGAAACTGAAGCTTTCTTT

CDR3 length: 15
V gene: TRBV7-8
clone size: -
J gene: TRBJ1-6
D gene: -
CDR3 protein: CASTHRWAVDSPLHF
CDR3 DNA: TGTGCCAGCACTCACCGTTGGGCGGTAGATTCACCCCTCCACTTT

CDR3 length: 18
V gene: TRBV2
clone size: many
J gene: TRBJ1-1
D gene: TRBD1
CDR3 protein: CASSEIWGQGVANTEAFF
CDR3 DNA: TGTGCCAGCAGTGAAATCTGGGGACAGGGGGTAGCGAACACTGAAGCTTTCTTT

CDR3 length: 14
V gene: TRBV5-1
clone size: -
J gene: TRBJ1-4
D gene: TRBD1
CDR3 protein: CASSPPDRNEKLFF
CDR3 DNA: TGCGCCAGCAGCCCCCCGGACAGGAATGAAAAACTGTTTTTT

CDR3 length: 13
V gene: TRBV12-3/TRBV12-4
clone size: -
J gene: TRBJ1-1
D gene: -
CDR3 protein: CASSFIWETEAFF
CDR3 DNA: TGTGCCAGCAGTTTTATCTGGGAAACTGAAGCTTTCTTT

CDR3 length: 13
V gene: TRBV10-3
clone size: -
J gene: TRBJ2-7
D gene: TRBD2
CDR3 protein: CASRASGKNEQYF
CDR3 DNA: TGTGCCAGCAGGGCTAGCGGGAAGAACGAGCAGTACTTC

CDR3 length: 15
V gene: TRBV7-9
clone size: few
J gene: TRBJ1-5
D gene: TRBD1
CDR3 protein: CASSPAGTGMQPQHF
CDR3 DNA: TGTGCCAGCAGCCCCGCCGGGACAGGGATGCAGCCCCAGCATTTT

CDR3 length: 16
V gene: TRBV7-3
clone size: many
J gene: TRBJ2-5
D gene: TRBD1
CDR3 protein: CASSLSRADRDETQYF
CDR3 DNA: TGTGCCAGCAGCTTAAGTCGGGCGGACAGGGACGAGACCCAGTACTTC

CDR3 length: 15
V gene: TRBV2
clone size: -
J gene: TRBJ2-7
D gene: -
CDR3 protein: CASSVEGRSVYEQYF
CDR3 DNA: TGTGCCAGCAGTGTAGAGGGACGGTCAGTGTACGAGCAGTACTTC

CDR3 length: 15
V gene: TRBV7-9
clone size: few
J gene: TRBJ1-2
D gene: TRBD1
CDR3 protein: CASGTQGARDYGYTF
CDR3 DNA: TGTGCCAGCGGAACCCAGGGGGCGAGGGACTATGGCTACACCTTC

CDR3 length: 14
V gene: TRBV2
clone size: -
J gene: TRBJ1-6
D gene: -
CDR3 protein: CASSPTSGNSPLHF
CDR3 DNA: TGTGCCAGCAGTCCAACTAGCGGGAATTCACCCCTCCACTTT

CDR3 length: 11
V gene: TRBV29-1
clone size: -
J gene: TRBJ2-5
D gene: TRBD1
CDR3 protein: CSVEGQDTQYF
CDR3 DNA: TGCAGCGTGGAAGGACAGGATACCCAGTACTTC

CDR3 length: 17
V gene: TRBV10-3
clone size: -
J gene: TRBJ2-5
D gene: -
CDR3 protein: CAISDSSPGGLGETQYF
CDR3 DNA: TGTGCCATCAGTGACTCGTCTCCCGGGGGCTTGGGGGAGACCCAGTACTTC

CDR3 length: 13
V gene: TRBV10-3
clone size: -
J gene: TRBJ2-7
D gene: -
CDR3 protein: CASSPSAPYEQYF
CDR3 DNA: TGTGCCAGCTCACCAAGCGCCCCCTACGAGCAGTACTTC